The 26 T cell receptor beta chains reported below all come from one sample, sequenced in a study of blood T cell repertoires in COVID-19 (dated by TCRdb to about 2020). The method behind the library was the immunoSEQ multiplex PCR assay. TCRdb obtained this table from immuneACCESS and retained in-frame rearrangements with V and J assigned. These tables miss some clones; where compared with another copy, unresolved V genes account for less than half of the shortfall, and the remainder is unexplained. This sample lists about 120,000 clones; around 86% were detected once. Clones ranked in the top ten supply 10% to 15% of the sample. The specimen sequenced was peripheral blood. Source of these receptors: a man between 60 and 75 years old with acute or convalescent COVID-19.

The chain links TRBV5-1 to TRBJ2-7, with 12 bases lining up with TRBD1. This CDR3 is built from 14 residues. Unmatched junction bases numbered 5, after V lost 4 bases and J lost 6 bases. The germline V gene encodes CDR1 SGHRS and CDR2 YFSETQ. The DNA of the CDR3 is TGCGCCAGCAGCCTGGGACAGGGGGCTTCCGAGCAGTACTTC. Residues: CASSLGQGASEQYF. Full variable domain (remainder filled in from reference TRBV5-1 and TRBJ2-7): KAGVTQTPRYLIKTRGQQVTLSCSPISGHRSVSWYQQTPGQGLQFLFEYFSETQRNKGNFPGRFSGRQFSNSRSEMNVSTLELGDSALYLCASSLGQGASEQYFGPGTRLTVT.

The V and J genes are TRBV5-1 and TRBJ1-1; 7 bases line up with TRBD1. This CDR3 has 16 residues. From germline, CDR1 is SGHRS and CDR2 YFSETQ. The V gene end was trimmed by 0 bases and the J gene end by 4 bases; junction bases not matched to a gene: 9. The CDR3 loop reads CASSLGLTGLGTEAFF. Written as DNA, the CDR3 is TGCGCCAGCAGCTTGGGCCTGACAGGGTTGGGCACTGAAGCTTTCTTT.

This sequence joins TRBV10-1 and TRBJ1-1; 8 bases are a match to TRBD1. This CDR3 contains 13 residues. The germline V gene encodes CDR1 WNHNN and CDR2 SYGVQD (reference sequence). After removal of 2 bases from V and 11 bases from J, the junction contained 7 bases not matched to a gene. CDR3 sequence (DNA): TGCGCCAGCAGTGAGCAGGGGGCGGATCGGGCTTTCTTT. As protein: CASSEQGADRAFF.

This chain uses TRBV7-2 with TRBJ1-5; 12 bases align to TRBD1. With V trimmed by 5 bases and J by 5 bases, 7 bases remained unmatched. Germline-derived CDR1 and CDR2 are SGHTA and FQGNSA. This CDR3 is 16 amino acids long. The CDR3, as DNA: TGTGCCAGCAGCCCCGTAGGGACAGGGGGCCATCAGCCCCAGCATTTT. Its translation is CASSPVGTGGHQPQHF.

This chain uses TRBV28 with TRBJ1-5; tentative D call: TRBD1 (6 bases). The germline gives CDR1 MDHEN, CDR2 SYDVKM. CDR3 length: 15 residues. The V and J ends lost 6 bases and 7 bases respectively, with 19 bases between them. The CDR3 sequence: CASSSPGGLGQPQHF. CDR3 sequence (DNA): TGTGCCAGCAGCTCTCCGGGGGGCCTTGGGCAGCCCCAGCATTTT.

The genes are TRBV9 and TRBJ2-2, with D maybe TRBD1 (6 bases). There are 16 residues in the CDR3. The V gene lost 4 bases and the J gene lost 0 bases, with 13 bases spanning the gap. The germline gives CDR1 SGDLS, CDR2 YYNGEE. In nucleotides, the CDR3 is TGTGCCAGCAGCTCCCGACAGGCACCGAACACCGGGGAGCTGTTTTTT. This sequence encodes CASSSRQAPNTGELFF.

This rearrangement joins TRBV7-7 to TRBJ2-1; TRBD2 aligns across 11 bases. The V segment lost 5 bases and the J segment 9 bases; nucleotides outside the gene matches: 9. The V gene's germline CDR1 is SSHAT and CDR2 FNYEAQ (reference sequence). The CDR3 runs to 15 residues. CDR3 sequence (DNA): TGTGCCAGCAGCCGGATAGCGGGAGGGTCGGGTGAGCAGTTCTTC. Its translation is CASSRIAGGSGEQFF.

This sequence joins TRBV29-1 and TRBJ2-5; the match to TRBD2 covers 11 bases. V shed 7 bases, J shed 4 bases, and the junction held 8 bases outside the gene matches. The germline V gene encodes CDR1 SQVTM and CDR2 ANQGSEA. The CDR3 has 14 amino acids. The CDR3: CSGYTSGSLETQYF. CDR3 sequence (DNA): TGCAGCGGCTACACTAGCGGGAGCTTAGAGACCCAGTACTTC.

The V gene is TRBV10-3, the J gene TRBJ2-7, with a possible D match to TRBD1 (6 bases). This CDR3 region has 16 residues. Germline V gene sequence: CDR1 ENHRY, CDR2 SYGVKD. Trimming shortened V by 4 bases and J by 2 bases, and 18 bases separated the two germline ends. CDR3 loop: CAISGVGRGRAYEQYF. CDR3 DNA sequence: TGTGCCATCAGTGGGGTAGGTAGGGGGAGAGCCTACGAGCAGTACTTC.

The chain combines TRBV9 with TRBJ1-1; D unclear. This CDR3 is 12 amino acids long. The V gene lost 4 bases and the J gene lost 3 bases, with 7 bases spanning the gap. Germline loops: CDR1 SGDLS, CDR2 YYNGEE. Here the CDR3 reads CASSSRDTEAFF. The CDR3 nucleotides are TGTGCCAGCAGCTCCCGGGACACTGAAGCTTTCTTT.

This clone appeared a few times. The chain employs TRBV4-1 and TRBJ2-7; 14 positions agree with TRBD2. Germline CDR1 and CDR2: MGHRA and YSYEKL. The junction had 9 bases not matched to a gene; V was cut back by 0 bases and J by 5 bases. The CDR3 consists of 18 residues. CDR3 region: CASSQDRGLAGAVNEQYF. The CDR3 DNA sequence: TGCGCCAGCAGCCAAGATAGGGGACTAGCGGGAGCCGTAAACGAGCAGTACTTC.

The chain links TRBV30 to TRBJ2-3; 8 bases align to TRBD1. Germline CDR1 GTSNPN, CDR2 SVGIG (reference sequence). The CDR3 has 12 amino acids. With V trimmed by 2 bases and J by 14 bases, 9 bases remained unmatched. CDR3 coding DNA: TGTGCCTGGAGTATGCCCCGCGACAGGGGGTATTTT. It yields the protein CAWSMPRDRGYF.

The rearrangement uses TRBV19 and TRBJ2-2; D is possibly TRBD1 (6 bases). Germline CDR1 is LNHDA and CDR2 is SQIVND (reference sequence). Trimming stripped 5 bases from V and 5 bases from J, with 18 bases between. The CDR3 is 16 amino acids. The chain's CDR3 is CASSLQARGGTGELFF. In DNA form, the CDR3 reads TGTGCCAGTAGTCTCCAGGCCAGGGGTGGTACCGGGGAGCTGTTTTTT.

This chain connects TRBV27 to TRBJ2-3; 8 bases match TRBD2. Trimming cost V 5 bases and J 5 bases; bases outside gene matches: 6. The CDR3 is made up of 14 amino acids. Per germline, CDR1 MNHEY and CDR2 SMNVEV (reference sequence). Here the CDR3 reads CASSPRLAGDTQYF. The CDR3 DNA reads TGTGCCAGCAGTCCCAGGCTAGCGGGAGATACGCAGTATTTT.

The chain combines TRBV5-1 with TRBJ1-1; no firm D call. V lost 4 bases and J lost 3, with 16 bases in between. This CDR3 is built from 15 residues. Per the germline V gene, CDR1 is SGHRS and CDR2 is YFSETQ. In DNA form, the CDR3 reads TGCGCCAGCAGCCCCCACCCCGGTGGTGACACTGAAGCTTTCTTT. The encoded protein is CASSPHPGGDTEAFF.

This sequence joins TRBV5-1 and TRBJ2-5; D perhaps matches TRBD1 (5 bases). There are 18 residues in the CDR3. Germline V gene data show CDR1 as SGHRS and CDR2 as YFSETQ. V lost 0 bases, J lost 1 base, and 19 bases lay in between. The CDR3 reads CASSLAWSARGAQETQYF. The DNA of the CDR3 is TGCGCCAGCAGCTTGGCCTGGTCGGCGCGTGGGGCCCAAGAGACCCAGTACTTC.

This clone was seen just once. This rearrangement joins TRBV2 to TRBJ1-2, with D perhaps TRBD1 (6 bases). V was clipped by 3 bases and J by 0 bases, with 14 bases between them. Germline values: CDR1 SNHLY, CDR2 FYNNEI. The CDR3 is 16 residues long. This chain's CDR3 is CASSEGGAQANYGYTF. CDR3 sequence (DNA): TGTGCCAGCAGTGAGGGGGGGGCGCAGGCTAACTATGGCTACACCTTC.

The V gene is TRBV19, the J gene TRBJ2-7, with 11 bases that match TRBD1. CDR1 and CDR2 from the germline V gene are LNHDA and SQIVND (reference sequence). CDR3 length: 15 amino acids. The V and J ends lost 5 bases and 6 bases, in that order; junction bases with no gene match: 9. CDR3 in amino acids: CASSPPGQGVVEQYF. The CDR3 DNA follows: TGTGCCAGTAGTCCGCCGGGACAGGGGGTGGTCGAGCAGTACTTC.

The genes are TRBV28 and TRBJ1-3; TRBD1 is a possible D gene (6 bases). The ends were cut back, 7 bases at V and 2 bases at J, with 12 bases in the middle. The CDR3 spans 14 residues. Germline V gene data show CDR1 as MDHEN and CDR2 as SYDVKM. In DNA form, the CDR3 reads TGTGCCAGCAATCCGGGACAAACTGGAAACACCATATATTTT. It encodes CASNPGQTGNTIYF.

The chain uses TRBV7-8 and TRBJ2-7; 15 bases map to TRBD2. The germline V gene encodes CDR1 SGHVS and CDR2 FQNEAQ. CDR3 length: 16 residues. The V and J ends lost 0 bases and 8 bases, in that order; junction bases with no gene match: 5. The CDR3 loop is CASSLAGTSGRLQQYF. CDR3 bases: TGTGCCAGCAGCTTAGCCGGGACTAGCGGGAGGTTGCAGCAGTACTTC.

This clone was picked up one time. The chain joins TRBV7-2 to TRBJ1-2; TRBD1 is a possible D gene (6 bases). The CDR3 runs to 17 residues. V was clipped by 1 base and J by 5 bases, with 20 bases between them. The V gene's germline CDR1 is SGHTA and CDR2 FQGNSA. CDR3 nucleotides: TGTGCCAGCAGCTTAGGATTCGATGGGGGGGCCGCTTATGGCTACACCTTC. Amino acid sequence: CASSLGFDGGAAYGYTF.

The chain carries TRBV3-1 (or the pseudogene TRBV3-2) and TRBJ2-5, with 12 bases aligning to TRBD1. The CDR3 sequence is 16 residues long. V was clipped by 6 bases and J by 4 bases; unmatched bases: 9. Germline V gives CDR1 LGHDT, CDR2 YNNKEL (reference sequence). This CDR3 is CASRSSRDRGRETQYF. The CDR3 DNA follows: TGTGCCAGCAGATCCTCCCGGGACAGGGGGCGAGAGACCCAGTACTTC.

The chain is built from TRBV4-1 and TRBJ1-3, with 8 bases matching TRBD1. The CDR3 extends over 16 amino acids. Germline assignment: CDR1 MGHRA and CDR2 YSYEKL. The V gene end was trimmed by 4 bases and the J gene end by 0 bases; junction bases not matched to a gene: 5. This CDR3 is CASSRGTGYSGNTIYF. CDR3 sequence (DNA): TGCGCCAGCAGCCGGGGGACAGGATACTCTGGAAACACCATATATTTT.

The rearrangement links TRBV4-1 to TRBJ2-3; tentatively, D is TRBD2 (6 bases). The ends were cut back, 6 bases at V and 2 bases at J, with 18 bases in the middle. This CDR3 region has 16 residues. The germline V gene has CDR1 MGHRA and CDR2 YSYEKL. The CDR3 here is CASRRTFSGTTDTQYF. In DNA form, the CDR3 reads TGCGCCAGCAGGCGAACCTTTAGCGGAACCACAGATACGCAGTATTTT.

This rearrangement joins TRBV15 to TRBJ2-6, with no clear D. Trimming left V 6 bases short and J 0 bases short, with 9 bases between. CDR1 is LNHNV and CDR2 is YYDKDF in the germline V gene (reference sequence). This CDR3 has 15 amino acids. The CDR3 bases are TGTGCCACCAGAGGAGTAATCTCTGGGGCCAACGTCCTGACTTTC. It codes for CATRGVISGANVLTF.

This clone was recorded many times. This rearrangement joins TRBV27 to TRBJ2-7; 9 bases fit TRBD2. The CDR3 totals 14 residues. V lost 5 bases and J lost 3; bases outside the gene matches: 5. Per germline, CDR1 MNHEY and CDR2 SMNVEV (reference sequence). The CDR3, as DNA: TGTGCCAGCAGTGAGCTAGCGGGATTCTACGAGCAGTACTTC. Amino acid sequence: CASSELAGFYEQYF.